This T cell receptor beta chain was found in a study of blood T cell repertoires in COVID-19. Study-level information: Acute and convalescent COVID-19 specimens originated in the United States, Italy and Spain.

Assay used: immunoSEQ multiplex PCR; TCRdb lists only in-frame clones, some missing. The data show 350,000 to 450,000 clones, with roughly four fifths seen just once and over 4.5% held by the top ten. Germline V CDR1 and CDR2: SGDLS, YYNGEE. V was clipped by 0 bases and J by 8 bases, with 11 bases between them. This CDR3 is built from 14 residues. This study enrolled people aged about 18 to 100 from about 24 US geographic areas. In assigning cohorts, the study relied on participant-reported clinical history. Cohort 3 recovered donors had two negative PCRs, clearance, or symptom resolution. The chain combines TRBV9 with TRBJ2-2, with D uncertain. This receptor was taken from a woman between 50 and 59 years old who had recovered from COVID-19. The specimen was PBMCs or T cells enriched from blood (not recorded which). The CDR3 loop is CASSVGSEFGELFF. Written as DNA, the CDR3 is TGTGCCAGCAGCGTAGGGTCCGAGTTTGGGGAGCTGTTTTTT. The whole variable domain, remainder taken from reference TRBV9 and TRBJ2-2, is DSGVTQTPKHLITATGQRVTLRCSPRSGDLSVYWYQQSLDQGLQFLIQYYNGEERAKGNILERFSAQQFPDLHSELNLSSLELGDSALYFCASSVGSEFGELFFGEGSRLTVL.